The rows below give T cell receptor beta chains drawn from one sample of a study of T-cell memory formation after mild COVID-19. From the 5' RACE reads, TCRdb called clonotypes with MiXCR, one entry per CDR3 protein. The data show approximately 240,000 distinct CDR3 sequences, about a sixth seen once. The sequenced sample was PBMCs or a T cell subset sorted from them (not recorded which). Receptors were obtained from a man between 18 and 35 years old who had mild COVID-19 (a few samples of this study predate the infection). Cell type and time point are not known. The CDR3 runs from the conserved cysteine through the conserved F or W. Each record gives: CDR3 DNA, CDR3 protein, clone size, D gene, J gene, V gene. The D gene is left open where the match is weak. Clone size appears in some rows only: once, few, many, or a class for an expanded clone.

CDR3 DNA: TGTGCCAGCTCACTGTCCGGGACAGGGGGCACCTACGAGCAGTACTTC; CDR3 protein: CASSLSGTGGTYEQYF; clone size: -; D gene: TRBD1; J gene: TRBJ2-7; V gene: TRBV18
CDR3 DNA: TGCGCCAGCAGCTCGGGAAGTAGGAATCAGCCCCAGCATTTT; CDR3 protein: CASSSGSRNQPQHF; clone size: many; D gene: -; J gene: TRBJ1-5; V gene: TRBV4-1
CDR3 DNA: TGTGCCAGCAGTCGGCGACTAGCGGACGAAGAGACCCAGTACTTC; CDR3 protein: CASSRRLADEETQYF; clone size: -; D gene: TRBD2; J gene: TRBJ2-5; V gene: TRBV2
CDR3 DNA: TGTGCCAGCAGTGGACAGGGGAACAATCAGCCCCAGCATTTT; CDR3 protein: CASSGQGNNQPQHF; clone size: few; D gene: TRBD1; J gene: TRBJ1-5; V gene: TRBV2
CDR3 DNA: TGTGCCAGCAGCCCGCAGGGGGGCTGGAACTATGGCTACACCTTC; CDR3 protein: CASSPQGGWNYGYTF; clone size: few; D gene: TRBD1; J gene: TRBJ1-2; V gene: TRBV3-1
CDR3 DNA: TGTGCCAGCAGCTTCGGGGTAGCGGGGGCGAGGGAGCAGTTCTTC; CDR3 protein: CASSFGVAGAREQFF; clone size: -; D gene: TRBD2; J gene: TRBJ2-1; V gene: TRBV12-3/TRBV12-4
CDR3 DNA: TGCGCCAGCACCACCACGACAGGGCCCTACGAGCAGTACTTC; CDR3 protein: CASTTTTGPYEQYF; clone size: -; D gene: TRBD1; J gene: TRBJ2-7; V gene: TRBV5-1
CDR3 DNA: TGCGCCAGCAGCATTGCGATAACCGGGACAGGGGAGGAAAAACTGTTTTTT; CDR3 protein: CASSIAITGTGEEKLFF; clone size: many; D gene: TRBD1; J gene: TRBJ1-4; V gene: TRBV5-1
CDR3 DNA: TGTGCCAGCAGTCCACGGGGGGCTGGGCGATACGAGCAGTACTTC; CDR3 protein: CASSPRGAGRYEQYF; clone size: -; D gene: -; J gene: TRBJ2-7; V gene: TRBV28
CDR3 DNA: TGCGCCAGCAGCTTGACAGAACATGGCTACACCTTC; CDR3 protein: CASSLTEHGYTF; clone size: -; D gene: -; J gene: TRBJ1-2; V gene: TRBV5-1
CDR3 DNA: TGCAGTGCCACCCTGACGGGGATGAACACTGAAGCTTTCTTT; CDR3 protein: CSATLTGMNTEAFF; clone size: few; D gene: -; J gene: TRBJ1-1; V gene: TRBV20-1
CDR3 DNA: TGCGCCAGCAGCCAAGAGCCCGGGAAGCGGGGGACAGATACGCAGTATTTT; CDR3 protein: CASSQEPGKRGTDTQYF; clone size: many; D gene: TRBD2; J gene: TRBJ2-3; V gene: TRBV4-3
CDR3 DNA: TGTGCCAGCCTCTTTGGCATGACGGGCACCGGGGAGCTGTTTTTT; CDR3 protein: CASLFGMTGTGELFF; clone size: -; D gene: -; J gene: TRBJ2-2; V gene: TRBV6-1
CDR3 DNA: TGTGCCACCAGAGAGGGACTACGGTTCTTC; CDR3 protein: CATREGLRFF; clone size: few; D gene: TRBD2; J gene: TRBJ2-1; V gene: TRBV24-1
CDR3 DNA: TGCAGCGTTGGGTCGGGGGGGTTAGGTGAAGCTTTCTTT; CDR3 protein: CSVGSGGLGEAFF; clone size: few; D gene: -; J gene: TRBJ1-1; V gene: TRBV29-1